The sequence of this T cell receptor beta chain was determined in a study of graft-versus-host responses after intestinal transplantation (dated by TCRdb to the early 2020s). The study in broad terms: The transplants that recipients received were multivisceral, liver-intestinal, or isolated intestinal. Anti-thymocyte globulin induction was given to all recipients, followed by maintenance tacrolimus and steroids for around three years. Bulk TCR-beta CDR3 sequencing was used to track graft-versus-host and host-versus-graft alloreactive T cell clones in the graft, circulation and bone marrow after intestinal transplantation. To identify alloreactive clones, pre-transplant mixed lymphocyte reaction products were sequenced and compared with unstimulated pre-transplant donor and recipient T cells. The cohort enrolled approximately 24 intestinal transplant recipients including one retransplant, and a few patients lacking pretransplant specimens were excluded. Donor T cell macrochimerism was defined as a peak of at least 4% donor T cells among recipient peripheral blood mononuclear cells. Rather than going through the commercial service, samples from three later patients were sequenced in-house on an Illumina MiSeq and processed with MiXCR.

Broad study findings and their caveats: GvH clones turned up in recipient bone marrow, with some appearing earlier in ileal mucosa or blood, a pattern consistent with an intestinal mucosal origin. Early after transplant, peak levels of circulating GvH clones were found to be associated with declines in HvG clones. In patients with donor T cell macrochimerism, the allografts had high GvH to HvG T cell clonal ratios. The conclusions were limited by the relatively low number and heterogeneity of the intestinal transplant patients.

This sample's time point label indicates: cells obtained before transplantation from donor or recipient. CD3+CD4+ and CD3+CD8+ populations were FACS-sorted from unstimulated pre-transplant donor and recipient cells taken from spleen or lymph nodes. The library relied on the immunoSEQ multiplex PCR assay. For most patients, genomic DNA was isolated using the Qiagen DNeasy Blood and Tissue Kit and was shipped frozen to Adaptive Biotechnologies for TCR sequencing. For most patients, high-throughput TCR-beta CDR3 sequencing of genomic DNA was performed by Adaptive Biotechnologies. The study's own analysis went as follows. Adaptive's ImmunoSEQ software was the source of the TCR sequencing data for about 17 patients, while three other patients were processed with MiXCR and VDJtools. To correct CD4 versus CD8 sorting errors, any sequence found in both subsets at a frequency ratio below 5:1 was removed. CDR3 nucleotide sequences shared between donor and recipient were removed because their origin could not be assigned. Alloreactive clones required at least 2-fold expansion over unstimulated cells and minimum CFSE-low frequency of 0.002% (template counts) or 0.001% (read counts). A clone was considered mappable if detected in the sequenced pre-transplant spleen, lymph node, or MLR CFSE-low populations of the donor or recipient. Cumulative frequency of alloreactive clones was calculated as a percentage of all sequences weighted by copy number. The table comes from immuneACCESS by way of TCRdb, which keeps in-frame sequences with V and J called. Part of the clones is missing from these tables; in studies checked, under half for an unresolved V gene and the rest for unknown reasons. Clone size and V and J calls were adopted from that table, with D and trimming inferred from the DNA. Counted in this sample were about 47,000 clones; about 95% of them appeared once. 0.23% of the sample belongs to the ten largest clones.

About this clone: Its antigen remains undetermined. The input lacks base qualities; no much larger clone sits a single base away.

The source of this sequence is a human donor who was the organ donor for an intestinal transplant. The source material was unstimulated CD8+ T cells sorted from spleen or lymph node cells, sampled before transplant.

The DNA is as follows: TGTGCCAGCAGCCAAGGTAGCGATCAGGGGGCATTGTCCTACAATGAGCAGTTCTTC. Its protein reads: CASSQGSDQGALSYNEQFF. The sequence links TRBV14 to TRBJ2-1, and 8 junction bases match TRBD1. Clipping removes 1 base from V and 1 base from J, with 12 as the unmatched junction base count. CDR1 and CDR2, looked up from the germline V gene, are SGHDN and FVKESK. The CDR3, cysteine through phenylalanine, is 19 amino acids long. The retained sequence is limited to the CDR3, 57 bases, with the frame set at the first base.